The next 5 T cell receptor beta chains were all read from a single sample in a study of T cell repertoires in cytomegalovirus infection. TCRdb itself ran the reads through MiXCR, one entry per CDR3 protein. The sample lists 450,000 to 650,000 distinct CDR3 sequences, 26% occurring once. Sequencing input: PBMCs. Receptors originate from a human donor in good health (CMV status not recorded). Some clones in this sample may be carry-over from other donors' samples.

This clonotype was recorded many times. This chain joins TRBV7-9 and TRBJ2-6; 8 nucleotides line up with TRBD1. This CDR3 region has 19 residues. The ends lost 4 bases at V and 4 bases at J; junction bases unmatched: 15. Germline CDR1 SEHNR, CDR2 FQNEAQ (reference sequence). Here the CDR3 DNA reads TGTGCCAGCAGCTCAGGACAGGGAGACCCGAAGAGGGGGGCCAACGTCCTGACTTTC. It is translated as CASSSGQGDPKRGANVLTF.

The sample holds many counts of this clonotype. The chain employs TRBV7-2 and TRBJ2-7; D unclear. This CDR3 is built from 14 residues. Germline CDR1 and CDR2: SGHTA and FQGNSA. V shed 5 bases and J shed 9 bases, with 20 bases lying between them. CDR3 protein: CASSPMGNYVGQYF. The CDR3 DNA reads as TGTGCCAGCAGCCCCATGGGGAACTATGTTGGGCAGTACTTC.

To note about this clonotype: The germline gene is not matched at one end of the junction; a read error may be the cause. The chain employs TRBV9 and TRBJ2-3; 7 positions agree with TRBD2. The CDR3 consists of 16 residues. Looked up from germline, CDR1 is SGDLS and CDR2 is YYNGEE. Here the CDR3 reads CAGSVGVRGRADTQYF. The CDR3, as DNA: TGTGCCGGCAGCGTAGGAGTTCGGGGGAGGGCAGATACGCAGTATTTT. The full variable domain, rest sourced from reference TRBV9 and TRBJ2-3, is DSGVTQTPKHLITATGQRVTLRCSPRSGDLSVYWYQQSLDQGLQFLIQYYNGEERAKGNILERFSAQQFPDLHSELNLSSLELGDSALYFCAGSVGVRGRADTQYFGPGTRLTVL.

DNA for the CDR3: TGTGCCAGCAGCCAAGTGGTAGAGGGGTGGTATCAGCCCCAGCATTTT. The encoded protein is CASSQVVEGWYQPQHF. The chain couples TRBV3-1 to TRBJ1-5, with a tentative D call TRBD1 (5 bases). CDR3 length: 16 amino acids. The V gene lost 1 base and the J gene lost 5 bases, with 15 bases spanning the gap. Germline-derived CDR1 and CDR2 are LGHDT and YNNKEL (reference sequence).

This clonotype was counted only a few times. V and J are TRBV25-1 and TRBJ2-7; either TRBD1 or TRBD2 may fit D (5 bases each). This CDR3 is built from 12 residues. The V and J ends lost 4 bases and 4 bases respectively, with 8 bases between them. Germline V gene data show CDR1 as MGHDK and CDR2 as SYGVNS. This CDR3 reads CASSGWGYEQYF. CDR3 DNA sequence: TGTGCCAGCAGTGGTTGGGGGTACGAGCAGTACTTC.